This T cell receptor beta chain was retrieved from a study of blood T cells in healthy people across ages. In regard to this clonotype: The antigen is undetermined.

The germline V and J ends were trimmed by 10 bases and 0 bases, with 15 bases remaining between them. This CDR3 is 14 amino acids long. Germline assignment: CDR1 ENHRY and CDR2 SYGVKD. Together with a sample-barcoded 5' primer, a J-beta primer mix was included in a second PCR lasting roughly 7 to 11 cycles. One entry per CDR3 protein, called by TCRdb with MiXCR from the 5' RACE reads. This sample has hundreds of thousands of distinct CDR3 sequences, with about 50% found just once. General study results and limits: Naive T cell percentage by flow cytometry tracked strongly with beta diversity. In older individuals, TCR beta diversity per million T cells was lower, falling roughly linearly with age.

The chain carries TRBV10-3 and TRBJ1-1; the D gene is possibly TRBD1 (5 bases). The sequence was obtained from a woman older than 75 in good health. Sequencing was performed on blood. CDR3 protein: CATRVGGMNTEAFF. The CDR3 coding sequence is TGTGCCACCCGAGTCGGGGGTATGAACACTGAAGCTTTCTTT.